Listed below are T cell receptor beta chains from one sample, sequenced in a study of prognosis after radiotherapy for stage I lung cancer. TCRdb used MiXCR to reprocess the multiplex PCR reads, holding one entry per CDR3 protein. The sample holds about 14,000 distinct CDR3 sequences, 25% to 30% seen once. The input for sequencing was PBMCs, taken before or after stereotactic body radiation therapy (not recorded which). Every receptor here comes from a donor over 45 with non-small cell lung cancer. CDR3s include the opening cysteine and the closing phenylalanine or tryptophan. A D gene is named only where the DNA matches it firmly. Rows give clone size only sometimes, using once, few, many, or a class for an expanded clone.

TRBV20-1	TRBJ1-5	TRBD1	-	CSARVGGRDNQPQHF	TGCAGTGCTAGAGTAGGGGGCAGGGACAATCAGCCCCAGCATTTT
TRBV20-1	TRBJ2-7	TRBD1	many	CSDKPRGRAYEQYF	TGCAGTGACAAGCCCAGGGGGCGGGCCTACGAGCAGTACTTC
TRBV20-1	TRBJ2-1	TRBD2	medium-sized	CSAIPGLASVNEQFF	TGCAGTGCCATACCTGGACTAGCGAGCGTCAATGAGCAGTTCTTC
TRBV28	TRBJ1-5	-	many	CASSRGQQPQHF	TGTGCCAGCAGCCGGGGGCAACAGCCCCAGCATTTT
TRBV2	TRBJ1-5	-	-	CASSGGSTDQPKHF	TGTGCCAGCAGTGGGGGATCCACCGATCAACCCAAGCATTTT
TRBV14	TRBJ2-5	TRBD2	many	CASSRLRSGRGETQYF	TGTGCCAGCAGCCGCCTTCGAAGCGGGAGGGGTGAGACCCAGTACTTC
TRBV19	TRBJ1-3	-	many	CATRNGVNTIYF	TGTGCCACAAGAAACGGGGTGAACACCATATATTTT
TRBV20-1	TRBJ1-5	-	medium-sized	CSARDLVTGSNQPQHF	TGCAGTGCTAGAGATCTCGTGACAGGAAGCAATCAGCCCCAGCATTTT
TRBV5-1	TRBJ1-1	-	medium-sized	CASSLSGLPENRAFF	TGCGCCAGCAGCTTGTCGGGGCTACCAGAGAACAGAGCTTTCTTT
TRBV2	TRBJ1-6	-	-	CASNQGGPNSPLHF	TGTGCCAGCAATCAGGGCGGACCGAATTCACCCCTCCACTTT
TRBV11-3	TRBJ2-7	-	-	CASTWLGVGTEVPEVEQYF	TGTGCCAGCACCTGGCTAGGAGTCGGGACGGAGGTTCCCGAAGTCGAGCAGTACTTC
TRBV28	TRBJ1-2	-	medium-sized	CASSSTGRIRNYGYTF	TGTGCCAGCAGTTCCACCGGACGGATTCGAAACTATGGCTACACCTTC
TRBV7-9	TRBJ1-1	-	many	CASSSSTEAFF	TGTGCCAGCAGCTCTAGCACTGAAGCTTTCTTT
TRBV3-1	TRBJ2-7	-	many	CASSYDKTRLTF	TGTGCCAGCAGCTACGATAAAACTAGACTCACTTTC
TRBV13	TRBJ2-7	-	many	CASSPTRSGLQYF	TGTGCCAGCAGCCCCACCCGGTCTGGGTTACAGTACTTC
TRBV7-6	TRBJ1-1	-	many	CASSLEKVGVAEAFF	TGTGCCAGCAGCTTAGAGAAGGTAGGAGTCGCTGAAGCTTTCTTT
TRBV27	TRBJ2-5	TRBD1	-	CASRRMDRGIMETEYF	TGTGCCAGCAGACGCATGGACAGGGGGATTATGGAGACCGAGTACTTC
TRBV19	TRBJ2-1	TRBD2	medium-sized	CASTLAGGGRYNEQFF	TGTGCCAGTACACTAGCGGGAGGGGGGCGTTACAATGAGCAGTTCTTC